Presented here are 14 T cell receptor beta chains from one specimen sequenced in a study of T cell changes during pregnancy in multiple sclerosis. The table came from immunoSEQ multiplex PCR; TCRdb's copy has only in-frame clones and leaves some out. The sample has roughly 52,000 clones; 75% to 90% are singletons. The sample was CD4+ T cells from peripheral blood mononuclear cells, taken in the first trimester of pregnancy. Receptors originate from a female donor with multiple sclerosis, enrolled in a pregnancy study.

The chain couples TRBV11-2 to TRBJ1-6, with D unclear. Germline values: CDR1 SGHAT, CDR2 FQNNGV. V was trimmed by 1 base and J by 7 bases, leaving 8 bases between them. This CDR3 region has 14 residues. In DNA form, the CDR3 reads TGTGCCAGCAGCTTAGGCCAGAAGAATTCACCCCTCCACTTT. It translates to CASSLGQKNSPLHF.

This clone appeared once. This sequence joins TRBV7-8 and TRBJ1-2, with D maybe TRBD1 (6 bases). CDR3 length equals 15 residues. Looked up from germline, CDR1 is SGHVS and CDR2 is FQNEAQ. With 1 base removed from V and 3 bases from J, the gap between germline ends came to 12 bases. The CDR3 DNA is TGTGCCAGCAGCTTAGGGGACACGCCGTACTATGGCTACACCTTC. It specifies CASSLGDTPYYGYTF.

This chain uses TRBV2 with TRBJ2-5, with D possibly matching TRBD1 (5 bases). Germline CDR1 reads SNHLY; CDR2 reads FYNNEI. The CDR3 consists of 16 residues. The V end lost 5 bases, the J end lost 7 bases, and 23 bases lay between the germline ends. The CDR3 here is CASSLPRTNPTGTQYF. In nucleotides, the CDR3 is TGTGCCAGCAGTTTACCGCGGACAAACCCTACGGGGACCCAGTACTTC.

V usage is TRBV20-1 and J usage is TRBJ1-1, with D unresolved. The germline gives CDR1 DFQATT, CDR2 SNEGSKA (reference sequence). Trimming pared 7 bases from V and 1 base from J, leaving 7 bases between. The CDR3 extends over 11 amino acids. The CDR3 DNA sequence: TGCAGTGTTGAGAGGAACACTGAAGCTTTCTTT. It translates to CSVERNTEAFF.

The rearrangement uses TRBV7-3 and TRBJ2-2; TRBD2 agrees at 9 bases. Germline assignment: CDR1 SGHTA and CDR2 FQGTGA. V trimming: 4 bases; J trimming: 4 bases; junction bases outside the gene matches: 13. This CDR3 spans 18 amino acids. The CDR3 nucleotides are TGTGCCAGCAGCTCCTACCGTCTAGCGGGGCCGCTCACCGGGGAGCTGTTTTTT. It encodes CASSSYRLAGPLTGELFF.

The V gene is TRBV5-1, the J gene TRBJ1-2, with 8 bases identical to TRBD1. This CDR3 spans 14 amino acids. CDR1 and CDR2 from the germline V gene are SGHRS and YFSETQ. The J segment lost 6 bases and the V segment lost 4 bases, leaving 8 bases of the junction unmatched. The CDR3 region has the DNA TGCGCCAGCAGCCCGCGCAGGGGGCCAGATGGCTACACCTTC. Translated, it gives CASSPRRGPDGYTF.

This sequence joins TRBV28 and TRBJ2-3, with a possible D match to TRBD2 (6 bases). This CDR3 has 15 residues. Germline values: CDR1 MDHEN, CDR2 SYDVKM. Trimming took 5 bases from V and 3 from J, leaving 15 bases between them. CDR3 in amino acids: CASSIQRERTDTQYF. For the CDR3, the DNA is TGTGCCAGCAGTATCCAACGGGAGCGTACAGATACGCAGTATTTT.

The J gene is TRBJ1-2, the V gene TRBV11-2; D uncertain. V lost 2 bases, J lost 8 bases, and 6 bases lay in between. This CDR3 has 11 amino acids. The germline CDR1 and CDR2 sequences are SGHAT and FQNNGV. The CDR3 region is CASSLPGGYTF. CDR3 coding DNA: TGTGCCAGCAGCTTACCGGGGGGCTACACCTTC.

V gene TRBV7-8 combines with J gene TRBJ2-5; D unclear. V dropped 0 bases and J dropped 2 bases, with 7 bases sitting between them. Per germline, CDR1 SGHVS and CDR2 FQNEAQ. CDR3 length equals 14 residues. The DNA of the CDR3 is TGTGCCAGCAGCTTAGCGGTCAGACAAGAGACCCAGTACTTC. Its translation: CASSLAVRQETQYF. Together with reference TRBV7-8 and TRBJ2-5, the CDR3 gives the full variable domain: GAGVSQSPRYKVAKRGQDVALRCDPISGHVSLFWYQQALGQGPEFLTYFQNEAQLDKSGLPSDRFFAERPEGSVSTLKIQRTQQEDSAVYLCASSLAVRQETQYFGPGTRLLVL.

V is TRBV5-1 and J is TRBJ2-2; 7 bases fit TRBD1. The germline CDR1 and CDR2 sequences are SGHRS and YFSETQ. The CDR3 has 14 amino acids. V was clipped by 4 bases and J by 7 bases; unmatched bases: 7. Here the CDR3 reads CASSSDREGGELFF. CDR3 DNA: TGCGCCAGCAGCAGCGACAGGGAAGGCGGGGAGCTGTTTTTT.

This clone was found a few times. The rearrangement joins TRBV19 to TRBJ1-2; 7 positions agree with TRBD1. Germline V gives CDR1 LNHDA, CDR2 SQIVND (reference sequence). Losses at the gene ends were 6 bases for V and 1 base for J; bases not matched to a gene: 8. This CDR3 is built from 15 residues. In nucleotides, the CDR3 is TGTGCCAGTAGAGAAACGACAGGGAATAACTATGGCTACACCTTC. Translating gives CASRETTGNNYGYTF. The full variable domain, completed using reference TRBV19 and TRBJ1-2, is DGGITQSPKYLFRKEGQNVTLSCEQNLNHDAMYWYRQDPGQGLRLIYYSQIVNDFQKGDIAEGYSVSREKKESFPLTVTSAQKNPTAFYLCASRETTGNNYGYTFGSGTRLTVV.

The chain is built from TRBV18 and TRBJ2-2; the D gene is possibly TRBD1 (6 bases). Per the germline V gene, CDR1 is KGHSH and CDR2 is LQKENI. The V gene lost 4 bases and the J gene lost 8 bases, with 20 bases spanning the gap. This CDR3 is 16 amino acids long. As DNA, the CDR3 is TGTGCCAGCTCACTTACAGAGACAGGCCCCAGTGGGGAGCTGTTTTTT. As protein: CASSLTETGPSGELFF.

The gene calls are TRBV7-2 and TRBJ1-1, with D tentatively TRBD1 (5 bases). Trimming removed 8 bases at V and 5 bases at J, with 15 bases between. This CDR3 is built from 13 residues. Germline CDR1 is SGHTA and CDR2 is FQGNSA. The CDR3 loop is CASCSLRETEAFF. The CDR3, as DNA: TGTGCCAGCTGTTCGCTCAGGGAAACTGAAGCTTTCTTT.

The CDR3 bases are TGTGCCAGCAGCTCATGGACAGGGGGCGAGCAGTACTTC. Protein: CASSSWTGGEQYF. This chain links TRBV7-2 with TRBJ2-7, with TRBD1 matching 10 bases. The CDR3 is made up of 13 amino acids. Losses at the gene ends were 4 bases for V and 6 bases for J; bases not matched to a gene: 3. Looked up from germline, CDR1 is SGHTA and CDR2 is FQGNSA.